This TCR beta chain was observed in a study of CXCR3-negative and CXCR3-positive naive CD8 T cells. The TRB libraries of cDNA were built by UMI-labeled 5' RACE. TCRdb reprocessed the 5' RACE reads, keeping one entry per CDR3 protein, no DNA. The sample's table shows tens of thousands of distinct CDR3 sequences. This receptor was obtained from a human donor in good health. Some clones in this sample may be carry-over from other donors' samples. Material for sequencing was naive CXCR3- CD8+ T cells from blood. Subset here: CD45RO-CCR7+CD27+CD95- naive CD8+ T cells lacking CXCR3 (TNR3-).

CDR3 amino acids: CSVEEGDGMRQYF. This chain links TRBV29-1 with TRBJ2-7; absent DNA, TCRdb's TRBD1 call cannot be checked. The CDR3 loop spans 13 amino acids. Germline-derived CDR1 and CDR2 are SQVTM and ANQGSEA.